What follows are 23 T cell receptor beta chains derived from one specimen sequenced in a study of cytomegalovirus exposure and HLA in healthy donors. TCRdb's table, derived via immunoSEQ multiplex PCR, lists solely in-frame clones and lacks some. The data hold 140,000 or so clones, with about 87% observed a single time. The sample taken for sequencing was PBMCs. The source of these receptors is a woman aged 25 to 39 in good health and CMV-seropositive.

The CDR3 DNA reads as TGCGCCAGCAGTCCTAGCGGGAGGGCCCATGAGCAGTTCTTC. Protein: CASSPSGRAHEQFF. This chain joins TRBV10-2 and TRBJ2-1, with 12 bases fitting TRBD2. Germline CDR1 is WSHSY and CDR2 is SAAADI. CDR3 length: 14 residues. The V and J ends lost 5 bases and 8 bases, in that order; junction bases with no gene match: 4.

V usage is TRBV29-1 and J usage is TRBJ2-3, with D tentatively TRBD2 (6 bases). The CDR3 loop spans 14 amino acids. The V end lost 8 bases, the J end lost 4 bases, and 19 bases lay between the germline ends. Germline V gene data show CDR1 as SQVTM and CDR2 as ANQGSEA. CDR3 sequence: CSLAPGGGADTQYF. The CDR3, as DNA: TGCAGCCTCGCACCTGGGGGAGGCGCAGATACGCAGTATTTT.

This chain links TRBV28 with TRBJ1-1, with 7 positions matching TRBD1. In germline, CDR1 is MDHEN, CDR2 SYDVKM. V was pared by 5 bases and J by 0 bases, with 6 bases of the junction left unmatched. The CDR3 has 15 amino acids. CDR3 DNA: TGTGCCAGCAGTACATGGGACAGACTGAACACTGAAGCTTTCTTT. This sequence encodes CASSTWDRLNTEAFF.

V usage is TRBV6-1 and J usage is TRBJ1-6; 9 bases match TRBD1. The CDR3 length is 17 residues. Looked up from germline, CDR1 is MNHNS and CDR2 is SASEGT. Trimming at V came to 2 bases and at J to 4 bases, leaving 6 bases not matched to a gene. CDR3 nucleotides: TGTGCCAGCAGTGAAACGGGACAGGGATTTTATAATTCACCCCTCCACTTT. Amino acid sequence: CASSETGQGFYNSPLHF.

The chain carries TRBV2 and TRBJ2-7; D is unclear. The V end was cut by 7 bases, the J end by 5 bases, with 18 bases between. The CDR3 has 14 amino acids. The germline V gene has CDR1 SNHLY and CDR2 FYNNEI. CDR3 amino acids: CASKAHPLLHEQYF. In nucleotides, the CDR3 is TGTGCCAGCAAAGCCCACCCTTTACTCCACGAGCAGTACTTC.

This rearrangement joins TRBV7-2 to TRBJ2-2; TRBD1 is a possible D gene (6 bases). The CDR3 consists of 16 residues. The germline gives CDR1 SGHTA, CDR2 FQGNSA. Trimming left V 3 bases short and J 6 bases short, with 17 bases between. The DNA for the CDR3 is TGTGCCAGCAGCTTTCGGGGACCAGGGGTGGCCGGGGAGCTGTTTTTT. Translating it yields CASSFRGPGVAGELFF.

This clone has a handful of counts. This chain links TRBV28 with TRBJ1-4; D gene ambiguous. Germline V gene lookup returns CDR1 MDHEN and CDR2 SYDVKM. The CDR3 has 14 amino acids. V was cut by 3 bases and J by 6 bases, with 11 bases left in between. CDR3 loop: CASSFFPTDEKLFF. The CDR3 coding sequence is TGTGCCAGCAGTTTCTTTCCTACGGATGAAAAACTGTTTTTT.

The V call is TRBV7-9, the J call TRBJ2-7; D gene unclear. Per germline, CDR1 SEHNR and CDR2 FQNEAQ (reference sequence). The CDR3 is 14 residues long. V lost 0 bases to trimming and J lost 0 bases, with 6 bases between them. CDR3 in amino acids: CASSLAQNSYEQYF. CDR3 sequence (DNA): TGTGCCAGCAGCTTAGCCCAAAACTCCTACGAGCAGTACTTC. Together with reference TRBV7-9 and TRBJ2-7, the CDR3 gives the full variable domain: DTGVSQNPRHKITKRGQNVTFRCDPISEHNRLYWYRQTLGQGPEFLTYFQNEAQLEKSRLLSDRFSAERPKGSFSTLEIQRTEQGDSAMYLCASSLAQNSYEQYFGPGTRLTVT.

This rearrangement joins TRBV6-5 to TRBJ1-1, with TRBD1 as a possible D gene (6 bases). There are 16 residues in the CDR3. Germline loops: CDR1 MNHEY, CDR2 SVGAGI. Trimming took off 1 base at V and 1 base at J, with 13 bases between the two ends. Here the CDR3 DNA reads TGTGCCAGCAGTTACTATAGTGGACAGCCGAACACTGAAGCTTTCTTT. Translating gives CASSYYSGQPNTEAFF.

This sequence joins TRBV5-3 and TRBJ1-2, with a tentative D call TRBD1 (5 bases). TRBV5-3 is known as an ORF, though its function is uncertain. V was cut by 3 bases and J by 0 bases, with 12 bases left in between. The CDR3 contains 15 residues. In DNA form, the CDR3 reads TGTGCCAGAAGCTCGTCACAGGTAGCTAACTATGGCTACACCTTC. Residues: CARSSSQVANYGYTF.

The chain has TRBV5-6 and TRBJ1-4, with 8 bases matching TRBD1. The CDR3 has 15 residues. CDR1 is SGHDT, CDR2 YYEEEE, per germline. V dropped 3 bases and J dropped 5; count of bases not matched to a gene: 6. This chain's CDR3 is CASSSQGAENEKLFF. CDR3 in DNA: TGTGCCAGCAGCTCCCAGGGGGCCGAGAATGAAAAACTGTTTTTT. The variable domain in full, with the rest retrieved from reference TRBV5-6 and TRBJ1-4, is DAGVTQSPTHLIKTRGQQVTLRCSPKSGHDTVSWYQQALGQGPQFIFQYYEEEERQRGNFPDRFSGHQFPNYSSELNVNALLLGDSALYLCASSSQGAENEKLFFGSGTQLSVL.

This clone has just one count. The V gene is TRBV27, the J gene TRBJ2-5; a possible D gene is TRBD1 (6 bases). This CDR3 region has 15 residues. Trimming cost V 3 bases and J 3 bases, with 14 bases left between them. Germline values: CDR1 MNHEY, CDR2 SMNVEV (reference sequence). The CDR3 coding sequence is TGTGCCAGCAGTTTTGGGGGCGCGGCGGAAGAGACCCAGTACTTC. Its protein is CASSFGGAAEETQYF.

The chain combines TRBV7-9 with TRBJ2-7; 9 bases are shared with TRBD1. The CDR3 is 17 amino acids. Germline V lookup: CDR1 SEHNR, CDR2 FQNEAQ (reference sequence). J was trimmed by 0 bases and V by 2 bases; bases with no gene match: 8. The CDR3 DNA reads as TGTGCCAGCAGCTTATGGGGGACAGGGCCTCGCTCCTACGAGCAGTACTTC. It codes for CASSLWGTGPRSYEQYF.

The rearrangement links TRBV6-6 to TRBJ1-5; D is possibly TRBD1 (5 bases). Germline CDR1 is MNHNY and CDR2 is SVGAGI (reference sequence). There are 12 residues in the CDR3. The germline V and J ends were trimmed by 7 bases and 7 bases, with 11 bases remaining between them. In DNA, the CDR3 is TGTGCCAGCACCTCACCAGGGCAGCCCCAGCATTTT. Amino acids: CASTSPGQPQHF.

The genes are TRBV5-4 and TRBJ2-7; D unresolved. The length of the CDR3 is 13 residues. Germline V lookup: CDR1 SGHNT, CDR2 YYREEE (reference sequence). V shed 0 bases and J shed 6 bases, with 10 bases lying between them. This CDR3 is CASSLGNSPEQYF. In DNA, the CDR3 is TGTGCCAGCAGCTTGGGAAATAGCCCCGAGCAGTACTTC.

This chain links TRBV19 with TRBJ2-3; 7 positions agree with TRBD1. Germline assignment: CDR1 LNHDA and CDR2 SQIVND (reference sequence). This CDR3 spans 15 amino acids. V was clipped by 2 bases and J by 2 bases; unmatched bases: 4. CDR3 in DNA: TGTGCCAGTAGTATATACAGGGGCTTCACAGATACGCAGTATTTT. Its protein product is CASSIYRGFTDTQYF.

The gene calls are TRBV6-6 and TRBJ2-2; the D gene is possibly TRBD1 (5 bases). Germline V gene data show CDR1 as MNHNY and CDR2 as SVGAGI (reference sequence). Trimming shortened V by 2 bases and J by 9 bases, and 10 bases separated the two germline ends. This CDR3 has 13 amino acids. CDR3 sequence: CASSYVGVRELFF. As DNA, the CDR3 is TGTGCCAGCAGTTACGTAGGGGTCAGGGAGCTGTTTTTT.

The chain couples TRBV2 to TRBJ2-7; 10 positions match TRBD1. CDR1 and CDR2 (germline): SNHLY, FYNNEI. J lost 3 bases, V lost 4 bases, and 3 bases had no gene match. The CDR3 consists of 14 residues. The CDR3 DNA reads as TGTGCCAGCAGTGGCCGGGACAGGGGCTACGAGCAGTACTTC. Protein product: CASSGRDRGYEQYF.

The chain employs TRBV7-9 and TRBJ2-6; TRBD1 matches 11 bases. Germline V lookup: CDR1 SEHNR, CDR2 FQNEAQ (reference sequence). This CDR3 region has 19 residues. V lost 4 bases to trimming and J lost 3 bases; unmatched junction nucleotides: 11. The DNA for the CDR3 is TGTGCCAGCAGCTCGGCGACGGACAGGGGGCTGGTTGGGGCCAACGTCCTGACTTTC. It encodes CASSSATDRGLVGANVLTF.

The rearrangement uses TRBV2 and TRBJ2-7, with TRBD1 as a possible D gene (6 bases). Germline lookup yields CDR1 SNHLY and CDR2 FYNNEI. V was shortened by 7 bases and J by 3 bases, with 16 bases between the two germline ends. The CDR3 totals 14 residues. CDR3 residues: CASTGDRPDYEQYF. CDR3 in DNA: TGTGCCAGCACTGGCGACAGGCCTGACTACGAGCAGTACTTC.

The chain carries TRBV6-4 and TRBJ1-1; D gene uncertain. Trimming left V 0 bases short and J 0 bases short, with 20 bases between. The CDR3 totals 19 residues. Germline CDR1 and CDR2: MRHNA and SNTAGT. CDR3: CASSDSIRPGLFMNTEAFF. CDR3 nucleotide sequence: TGTGCCAGCAGTGACTCGATACGCCCAGGCCTATTTATGAACACTGAAGCTTTCTTT.

This chain links TRBV27 with TRBJ1-6; possibly TRBD1 for D (6 bases). Germline V CDR1 and CDR2: MNHEY, SMNVEV (reference sequence). The CDR3 length is 15 residues. V was trimmed by 6 bases and J by 8 bases, leaving 17 bases between them. CDR3: CASSWNRDRYSPLHF. CDR3 nucleotide sequence: TGTGCCAGCAGCTGGAACAGGGATCGGTATTCACCCCTCCACTTT.

The chain combines TRBV28 with TRBJ1-6; D call uncertain. The CDR3 is 15 amino acids. Germline values: CDR1 MDHEN, CDR2 SYDVKM. The V gene lost 7 bases and the J gene lost 6 bases, with 16 bases spanning the gap. The DNA for the CDR3 is TGTGCCAGCACCTCCGTCGTGGGAGGTAATTCACCCCTCCACTTT. Protein: CASTSVVGGNSPLHF.